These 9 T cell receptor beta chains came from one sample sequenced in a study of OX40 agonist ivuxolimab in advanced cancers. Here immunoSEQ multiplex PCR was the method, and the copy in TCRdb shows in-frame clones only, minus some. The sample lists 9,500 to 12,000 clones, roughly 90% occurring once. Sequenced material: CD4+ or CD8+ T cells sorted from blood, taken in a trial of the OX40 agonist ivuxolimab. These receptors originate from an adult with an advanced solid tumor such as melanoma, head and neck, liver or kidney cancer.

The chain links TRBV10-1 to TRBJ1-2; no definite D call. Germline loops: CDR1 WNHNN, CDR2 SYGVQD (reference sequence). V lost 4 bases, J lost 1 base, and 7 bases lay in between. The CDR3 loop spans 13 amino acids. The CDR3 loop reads CASSGGSNYGYTF. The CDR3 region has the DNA TGCGCCAGCAGTGGTGGGAGTAACTATGGCTACACCTTC.

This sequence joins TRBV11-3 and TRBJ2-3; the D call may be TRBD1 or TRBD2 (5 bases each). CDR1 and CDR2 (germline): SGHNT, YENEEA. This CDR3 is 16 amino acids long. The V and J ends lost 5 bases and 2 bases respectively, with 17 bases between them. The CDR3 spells CASSKTGTLYTDTQYF. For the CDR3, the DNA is TGTGCCAGCAGCAAGACCGGGACCCTTTACACAGATACGCAGTATTTT.

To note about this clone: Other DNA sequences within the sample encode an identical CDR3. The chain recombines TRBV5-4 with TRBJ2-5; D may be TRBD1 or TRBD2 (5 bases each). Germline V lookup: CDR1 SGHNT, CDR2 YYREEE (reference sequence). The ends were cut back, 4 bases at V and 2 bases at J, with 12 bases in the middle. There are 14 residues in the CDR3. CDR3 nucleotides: TGTGCCAGCAGCCTCGGGACGGGGCAAGAGACCCAGTACTTC. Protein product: CASSLGTGQETQYF.

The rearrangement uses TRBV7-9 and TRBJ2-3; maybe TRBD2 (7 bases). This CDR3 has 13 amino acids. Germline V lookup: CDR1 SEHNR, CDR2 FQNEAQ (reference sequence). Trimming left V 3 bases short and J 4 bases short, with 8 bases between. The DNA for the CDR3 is TGTGCCAGCAGCTTGCGGGGGCCAGATACGCAGTATTTT. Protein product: CASSLRGPDTQYF. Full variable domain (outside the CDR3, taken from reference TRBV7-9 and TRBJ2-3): DTGVSQNPRHKITKRGQNVTFRCDPISEHNRLYWYRQTLGQGPEFLTYFQNEAQLEKSRLLSDRFSAERPKGSFSTLEIQRTEQGDSAMYLCASSLRGPDTQYFGPGTRLTVL.

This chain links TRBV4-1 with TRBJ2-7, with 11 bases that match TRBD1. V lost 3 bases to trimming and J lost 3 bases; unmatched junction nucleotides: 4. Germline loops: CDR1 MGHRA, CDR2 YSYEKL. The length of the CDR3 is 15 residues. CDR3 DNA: TGCGCCAGCAGCCAGGCCGGGACAGGGGGCTACGAGCAGTACTTC. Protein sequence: CASSQAGTGGYEQYF.

CDR3 region: CATGPGNTEAFF. The CDR3 nucleotides read TGTGCCACGGGCCCAGGGAACACTGAAGCTTTCTTT. The chain carries TRBV5-4 and TRBJ1-1, with unresolved D. Germline V gene sequence: CDR1 SGHNT, CDR2 YYREEE (reference sequence). This CDR3 is built from 12 residues. The ends were cut back, 9 bases at V and 1 base at J, with 10 bases in the middle.

The DNA of the CDR3 is TGTGCCAGCTACGGGGGGGCAGAGACCCAGTACTTC. Its protein product is CASYGGAETQYF. This chain connects TRBV2 to TRBJ2-5, with 8 bases fitting TRBD2. Germline loops: CDR1 SNHLY, CDR2 FYNNEI. Trimming took 8 bases from V and 4 from J; bases not matched to a gene: 3. There are 12 residues in the CDR3.

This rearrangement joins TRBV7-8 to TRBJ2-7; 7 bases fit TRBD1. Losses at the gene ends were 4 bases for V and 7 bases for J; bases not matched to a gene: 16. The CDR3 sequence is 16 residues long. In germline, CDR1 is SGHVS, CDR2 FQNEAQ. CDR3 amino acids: CASSSLPATGIEEQYF. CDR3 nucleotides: TGTGCCAGCAGCTCCCTCCCCGCGACAGGGATAGAGGAGCAGTACTTC.

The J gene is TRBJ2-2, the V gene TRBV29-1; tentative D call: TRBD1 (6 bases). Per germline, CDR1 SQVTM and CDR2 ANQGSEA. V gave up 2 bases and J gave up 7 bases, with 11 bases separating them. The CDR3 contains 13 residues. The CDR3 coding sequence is TGCAGCGTTGAAACAGGGAAGATCGGGGAGCTGTTTTTT. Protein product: CSVETGKIGELFF.